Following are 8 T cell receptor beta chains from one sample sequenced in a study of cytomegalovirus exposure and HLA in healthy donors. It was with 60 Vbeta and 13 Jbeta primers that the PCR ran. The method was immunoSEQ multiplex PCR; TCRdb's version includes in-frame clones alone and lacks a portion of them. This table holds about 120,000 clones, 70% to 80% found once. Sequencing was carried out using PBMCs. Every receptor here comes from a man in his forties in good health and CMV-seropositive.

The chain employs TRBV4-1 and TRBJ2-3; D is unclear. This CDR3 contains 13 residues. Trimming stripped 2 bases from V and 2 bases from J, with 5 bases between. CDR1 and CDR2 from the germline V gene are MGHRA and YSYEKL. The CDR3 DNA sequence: TGCGCCAGCAGCCAACAAAACACAGATACGCAGTATTTT. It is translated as CASSQQNTDTQYF.

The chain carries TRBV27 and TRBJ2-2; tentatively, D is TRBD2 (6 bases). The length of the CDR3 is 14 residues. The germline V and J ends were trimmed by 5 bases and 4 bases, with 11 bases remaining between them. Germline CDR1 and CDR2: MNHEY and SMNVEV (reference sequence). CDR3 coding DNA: TGTGCCAGCAGTGGGCGGGGAATCACCGGGGAGCTGTTTTTT. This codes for CASSGRGITGELFF.

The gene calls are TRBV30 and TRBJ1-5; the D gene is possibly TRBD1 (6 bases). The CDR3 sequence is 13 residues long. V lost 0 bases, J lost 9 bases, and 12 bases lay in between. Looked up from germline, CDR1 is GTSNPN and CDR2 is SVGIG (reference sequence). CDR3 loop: CAWSVEQGSPQHF. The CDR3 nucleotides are TGTGCCTGGAGTGTGGAACAGGGATCGCCCCAGCATTTT.

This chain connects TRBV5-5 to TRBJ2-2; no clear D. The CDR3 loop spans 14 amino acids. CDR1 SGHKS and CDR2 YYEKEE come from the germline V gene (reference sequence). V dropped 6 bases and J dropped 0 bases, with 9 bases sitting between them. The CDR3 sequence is CASISAANTGELFF. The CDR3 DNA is TGTGCCAGCATCAGCGCCGCGAACACCGGGGAGCTGTTTTTT.

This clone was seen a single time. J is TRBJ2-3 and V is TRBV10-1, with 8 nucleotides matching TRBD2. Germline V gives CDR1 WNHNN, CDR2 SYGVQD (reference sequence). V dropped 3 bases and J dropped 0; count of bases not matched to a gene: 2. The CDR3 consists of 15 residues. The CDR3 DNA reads TGCGCCAGCAGTGAAGCTAGCGGGAGCACAGATACGCAGTATTTT. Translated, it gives CASSEASGSTDTQYF.

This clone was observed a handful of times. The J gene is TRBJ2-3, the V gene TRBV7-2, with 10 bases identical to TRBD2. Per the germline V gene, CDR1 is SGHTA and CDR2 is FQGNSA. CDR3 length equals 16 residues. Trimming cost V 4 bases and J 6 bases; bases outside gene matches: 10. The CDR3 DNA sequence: TGTGCCAGCAGCTCACAACCTAGCGGGGGTCCGGATACGCAGTATTTT. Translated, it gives CASSSQPSGGPDTQYF.

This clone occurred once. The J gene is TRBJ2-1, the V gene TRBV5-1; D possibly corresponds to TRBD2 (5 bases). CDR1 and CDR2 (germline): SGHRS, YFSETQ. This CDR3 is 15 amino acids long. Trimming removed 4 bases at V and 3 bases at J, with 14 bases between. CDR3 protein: CASSRRTGDYNEQFF. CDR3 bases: TGCGCCAGCAGCAGGAGGACTGGAGACTACAATGAGCAGTTCTTC. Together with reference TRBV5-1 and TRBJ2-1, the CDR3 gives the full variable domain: KAGVTQTPRYLIKTRGQQVTLSCSPISGHRSVSWYQQTPGQGLQFLFEYFSETQRNKGNFPGRFSGRQFSNSRSEMNVSTLELGDSALYLCASSRRTGDYNEQFFGPGTRLTVL.

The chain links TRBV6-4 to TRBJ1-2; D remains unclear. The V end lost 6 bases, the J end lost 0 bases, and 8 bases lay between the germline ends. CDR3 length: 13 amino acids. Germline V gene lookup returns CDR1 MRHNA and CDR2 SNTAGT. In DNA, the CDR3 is TGTGCCAGCAGGGGAGGATCTAACTATGGCTACACCTTC. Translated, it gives CASRGGSNYGYTF.